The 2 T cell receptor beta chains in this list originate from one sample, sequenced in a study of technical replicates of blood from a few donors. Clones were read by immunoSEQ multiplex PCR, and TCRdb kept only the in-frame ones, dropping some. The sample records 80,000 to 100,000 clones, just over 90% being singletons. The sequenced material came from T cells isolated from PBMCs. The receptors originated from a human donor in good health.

CDR3 nucleotide sequence: TGTGCCAGCAGCCCCCGGGGACACAACAATGAGCAGTTCTTC. Translating it yields CASSPRGHNNEQFF. The gene calls are TRBV7-6 and TRBJ2-1; TRBD1 is a possible D gene (6 bases). CDR1 and CDR2 (germline): SGHVS, FNYEAQ. The V end lost 5 bases, the J end lost 5 bases, and 13 bases lay between the germline ends. The CDR3 is made up of 14 amino acids.

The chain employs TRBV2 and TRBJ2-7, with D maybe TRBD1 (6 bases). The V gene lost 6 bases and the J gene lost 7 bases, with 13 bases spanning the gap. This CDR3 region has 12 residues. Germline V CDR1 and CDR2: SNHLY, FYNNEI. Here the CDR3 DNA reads TGTGCCAGCAGGGCCGGGACACAGGAGCAGTACTTC. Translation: CASRAGTQEQYF. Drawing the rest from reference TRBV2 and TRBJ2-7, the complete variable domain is EPEVTQTPSHQVTQMGQEVILRCVPISNHLYFYWYRQILGQKVEFLVSFYNNEISEKSEIFDDQFSVERPDGSNFTLKIRSTKLEDSAMYFCASRAGTQEQYFGPGTRLTVT.